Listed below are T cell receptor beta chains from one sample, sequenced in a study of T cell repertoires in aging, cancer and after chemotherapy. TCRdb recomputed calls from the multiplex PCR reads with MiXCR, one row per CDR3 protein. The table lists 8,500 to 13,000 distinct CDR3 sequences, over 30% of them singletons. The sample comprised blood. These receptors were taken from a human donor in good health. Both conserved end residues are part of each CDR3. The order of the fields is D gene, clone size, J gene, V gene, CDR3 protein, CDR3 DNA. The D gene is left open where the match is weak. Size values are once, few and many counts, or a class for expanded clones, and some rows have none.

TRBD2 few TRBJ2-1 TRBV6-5 CASSYSWVGGTGGADNEQFF TGTGCCAGCAGTTACTCTTGGGTTGGGGGGACCGGGGGGGCCGACAATGAGCAGTTCTTC
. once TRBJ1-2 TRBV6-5 CASSESITGRGYGYTF TGTGCCAGCAGTGAATCAATAACAGGGAGGGGCTATGGCTACACCTTC
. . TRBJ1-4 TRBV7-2 CASSFGRREKLFF TGTGCCAGCAGCTTTGGTCGGCGGGAAAAACTGTTTTTT
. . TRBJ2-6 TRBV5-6 CASSFPERSGANVLTF TGTGCCAGCAGCTTCCCAGAACGCTCTGGGGCCAACGTCCTGACTTTC
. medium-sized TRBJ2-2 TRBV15 CATSEAGTNTGELFF TGTGCCACCAGCGAGGCAGGGACGAACACCGGGGAGCTGTTTTTT
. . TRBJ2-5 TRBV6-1 CASSEVTQYF TGTGCCAGCAGTGAAGTGACCCAGTACTTC
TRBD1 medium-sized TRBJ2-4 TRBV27 CASSLRLEGGDQYF TGTGCCAGCAGTTTGCGACTCGAAGGGGGCGATCAGTACTTC
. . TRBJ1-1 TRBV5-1 CASSLDGLNTEAFF TGCGCCAGCAGCTTGGACGGATTGAACACTGAAGCTTTCTTT
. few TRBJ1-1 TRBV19 CASTAGVGSEAFF TGTGCCAGTACCGCAGGGGTGGGTTCTGAAGCTTTCTTT
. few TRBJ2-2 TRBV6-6 CASSYFRVTGELFF TGTGCCAGCAGTTACTTTAGGGTAACCGGGGAGCTGTTTTTT
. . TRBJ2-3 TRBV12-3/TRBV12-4 CASSPPIGLSVDTQYF TGTGCCAGCAGTCCCCCTATAGGACTATCGGTAGATACGCAGTATTTT
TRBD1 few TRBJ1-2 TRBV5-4 CASSLSQGAHGYTF TGTGCCAGCAGCTTGTCGCAGGGGGCTCATGGCTACACCTTC
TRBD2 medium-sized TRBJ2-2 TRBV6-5 CASSYPRGGRLFF TGTGCCAGCAGTTATCCTCGCGGGGGAAGACTGTTTTTT
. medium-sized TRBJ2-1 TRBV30 CAWFRGTPYNEQFF TGTGCCTGGTTCCGGGGGACTCCCTACAATGAGCAGTTCTTC
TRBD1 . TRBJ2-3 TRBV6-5 CASSQLGTGRTYF TGTGCCAGCAGCCAACTCGGGACAGGGCGCACGTATTTT
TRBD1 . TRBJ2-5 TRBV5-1 CASSLGTGGLETQYF TGCGCCAGCAGCTTGGGGACAGGGGGCTTGGAGACCCAGTACTTC
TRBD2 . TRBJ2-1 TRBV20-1 CSASAGEGSYNEQFF TGCAGTGCTAGTGCGGGAGAGGGATCCTACAATGAGCAGTTCTTC
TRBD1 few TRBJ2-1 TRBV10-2 CASYEGTGVQQFF TGCGCCAGTTATGAGGGGACAGGCGTACAGCAGTTCTTC
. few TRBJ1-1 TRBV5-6 CASSHPTPNTEAFF TGTGCCAGCAGCCACCCGACACCCAACACTGAAGCTTTCTTT
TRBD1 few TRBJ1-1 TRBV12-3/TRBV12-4 CASSLNRGTEAFF TGTGCCAGCAGCCTTAACAGGGGCACTGAAGCTTTCTTT
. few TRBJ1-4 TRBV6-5 CASGPLRGTNEKLFF TGTGCCAGTGGGCCTCTTCGGGGGACTAATGAAAAACTGTTTTTT
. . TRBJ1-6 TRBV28 CASSSAGDSPLHF TGTGCCAGCAGTTCAGCCGGGGATTCACCCCTCCACTTT
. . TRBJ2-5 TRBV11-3 CASSLETLRETQYF TGTGCCAGCAGCTTAGAAACGTTACGGGAGACCCAGTACTTC
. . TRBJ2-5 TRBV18 CASSPPRGAKETQYF TGTGCCAGCTCACCACCTCGGGGGGCGAAAGAGACCCAGTACTTC
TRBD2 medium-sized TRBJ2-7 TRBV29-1 CSVLTSGEQYF TGCAGCGTTTTGACTAGCGGCGAGCAGTACTTC
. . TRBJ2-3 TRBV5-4 CASSPKQGGDTQYF TGTGCCAGCAGCCCGAAGCAGGGTGGAGATACGCAGTATTTT
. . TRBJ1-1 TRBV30 CAWSKGGSTEAFF TGTGCCTGGAGTAAGGGGGGCTCCACTGAAGCTTTCTTT
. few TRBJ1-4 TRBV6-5 CASSPTVGKLFF TGTGCCAGCAGTCCCACGGTTGGAAAACTGTTTTTT
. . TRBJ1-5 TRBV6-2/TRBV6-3 CASRQPLLGELPSQPQHF TGTGCCAGCAGGCAACCCCTTCTGGGGGAACTACCTTCACAGCCCCAGCATTTT
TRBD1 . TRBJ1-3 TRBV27 CASSLGTDGNTIYF TGTGCCAGCAGTTTAGGGACAGACGGAAACACCATATATTTT
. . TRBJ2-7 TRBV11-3 CASSPTRSSYEQYF TGCGCCAGCAGTCCGACTAGGAGCTCCTACGAGCAGTACTTC